A single sample is the source of the 18 T cell receptor beta chains below, sequenced in a study of blood T cell repertoires in COVID-19. Repertoires were generated with immunoSEQ multiplex PCR, while TCRdb's copy carries only in-frame clones and drops some. The sample has 220,000 or so clones; 80% to 90% are singletons. The sample comprised PBMCs or T cells enriched from blood (not recorded which). These receptors all come from a woman in her late teens or twenties in a cohort exposed to, infected with or recovered from COVID-19 (not recorded which).

The chain couples TRBV29-1 to TRBJ1-2; a possible D gene is TRBD1 (6 bases). The germline V gene encodes CDR1 SQVTM and CDR2 ANQGSEA. CDR3 size: 12 residues. The V end was cut by 2 bases, the J end by 3 bases, with 7 bases between. CDR3 nucleotide sequence: TGCAGCGTTGAAAGACAGGACTATGGCTACACCTTC. Translating gives CSVERQDYGYTF.

This chain joins TRBV6-5 and TRBJ1-5; 8 bases fit TRBD1. The CDR3 consists of 14 residues. Germline CDR1 reads MNHEY; CDR2 reads SVGAGI. V gave up 6 bases and J gave up 6 bases; unmatched junction bases: 7. The CDR3 DNA is TGTGCCAGCAGCCCGGACAGGGCTGTTCAGCCCCAGCATTTT. Translation gives CASSPDRAVQPQHF.

V usage is TRBV6-5 and J usage is TRBJ1-2; D remains ambiguous. V dropped 0 bases and J dropped 0 bases, with 8 bases sitting between them. This CDR3 contains 15 residues. The V gene's germline CDR1 is MNHEY and CDR2 SVGAGI. The CDR3 coding sequence is TGTGCCAGCAGTTACTCAGGAGCCACTAACTATGGCTACACCTTC. Translation gives CASSYSGATNYGYTF.

The gene calls are TRBV4-1 and TRBJ1-5; D may be TRBD1 (6 bases). Per germline, CDR1 MGHRA and CDR2 YSYEKL. This CDR3 comprises 16 residues. With 0 bases removed from V and 4 bases from J, the gap between germline ends came to 13 bases. The CDR3 loop is CASSQEPGGRNQPQHF. CDR3 sequence (DNA): TGCGCCAGCAGCCAAGAACCGGGGGGCCGTAATCAGCCCCAGCATTTT.

The chain has TRBV25-1 and TRBJ1-2; TRBD1 aligns across 8 bases. This CDR3 spans 15 amino acids. The germline CDR1 and CDR2 sequences are MGHDK and SYGVNS. Losses at the gene ends were 3 bases for V and 6 bases for J; bases not matched to a gene: 9. CDR3 nucleotides: TGTGCCAGCAGTGACCACGGGACAGGTAGAAATGGCTACACCTTC. Its protein is CASSDHGTGRNGYTF.

The CDR3 DNA reads TGTGCCAGTAGTATAGCCGGGAGCTCCTACAATGAGCAGTTCTTC. This sequence encodes CASSIAGSSYNEQFF. V is TRBV19 and J is TRBJ2-1; D is possibly TRBD2 (6 bases). V was shortened by 1 base and J by 0 bases, with 7 bases between the two germline ends. Germline lookup yields CDR1 LNHDA and CDR2 SQIVND (reference sequence). This CDR3 is 15 amino acids long.

The chain couples TRBV12-5 to TRBJ2-5; D perhaps matches TRBD2 (5 bases). This CDR3 contains 13 residues. Germline V gene sequence: CDR1 LGHNT, CDR2 FRNRAP. Trimming cost V 5 bases and J 5 bases, with 12 bases left between them. The CDR3 reads CASGPSGAETQYF. The CDR3 nucleotides are TGTGCTAGTGGTCCCAGCGGAGCGGAGACCCAGTACTTC.

This chain links TRBV6-5 with TRBJ1-2, with TRBD1 identical over 7 bases. Trimming at V came to 4 bases and at J to 4 bases, leaving 9 bases not matched to a gene. The germline CDR1 and CDR2 sequences are MNHEY and SVGAGI. The length of the CDR3 is 15 residues. Here the CDR3 DNA reads TGTGCCAGCAGTTCTACGACAGGGAAGGGCTATGGCTACACCTTC. It yields the protein CASSSTTGKGYGYTF.

This chain uses TRBV4-1 with TRBJ2-7, with TRBD1 identical over 7 bases. Germline CDR1 MGHRA, CDR2 YSYEKL. This CDR3 contains 15 residues. Trimming at V came to 4 bases and at J to 3 bases, leaving 9 bases not matched to a gene. CDR3 nucleotide sequence: TGCGCCAGCAGCCTAGGCTTCGACAGGGACTACGAGCAGTACTTC. Translation: CASSLGFDRDYEQYF.

The V gene is TRBV5-1, the J gene TRBJ2-1, with D unresolved. Trimming stripped 1 base from V and 7 bases from J, with 9 bases between. Germline V gives CDR1 SGHRS, CDR2 YFSETQ. The CDR3 spans 13 residues. The CDR3 DNA reads TGCGCCAGCAGCTTGCGGCCCGGGAATGAGCAGTTCTTC. This encodes CASSLRPGNEQFF.

The chain couples TRBV11-1 to TRBJ1-2; D uncertain. With 2 bases removed from V and 8 bases from J, the gap between germline ends came to 12 bases. Germline V CDR1 and CDR2: SGHAT, FQDESV (reference sequence). The CDR3 runs to 13 residues. The CDR3 bases are TGTGCCAGCAGCTTAACCCCTAGGAGAGGCTACACCTTC. Protein sequence: CASSLTPRRGYTF.

The CDR3 bases are TGTGCCAGCTTACCAACACGGGAGACCCACTCCGGTGAGCAGTTCTTC. Translating gives CASLPTRETHSGEQFF. This chain links TRBV11-3 with TRBJ2-1; possible D gene TRBD2, 6 bases. V was cut by 8 bases and J by 9 bases, with 26 bases left in between. The CDR3 is made up of 16 amino acids. Germline V lookup: CDR1 SGHNT, CDR2 YENEEA.

The V call is TRBV5-1, the J call TRBJ2-2, with D perhaps matching TRBD2 (6 bases). Germline V gene lookup returns CDR1 SGHRS and CDR2 YFSETQ. The CDR3 is 15 amino acids. V lost 0 bases and J 6 bases, leaving 12 bases between the germline ends. The CDR3 protein is CASSLVLGGAGELFF. As DNA, the CDR3 is TGCGCCAGCAGCTTGGTCCTCGGGGGAGCCGGGGAGCTGTTTTTT. Combining the CDR3 with reference TRBV5-1 and TRBJ2-2 gives the whole variable domain KAGVTQTPRYLIKTRGQQVTLSCSPISGHRSVSWYQQTPGQGLQFLFEYFSETQRNKGNFPGRFSGRQFSNSRSEMNVSTLELGDSALYLCASSLVLGGAGELFFGEGSRLTVL.

The chain carries TRBV10-2 and TRBJ1-4; maybe TRBD1 (5 bases). Germline CDR1 WSHSY, CDR2 SAAADI. The CDR3 has 14 residues. Trimming left V 2 bases short and J 8 bases short, with 12 bases between. The CDR3 nucleotides are TGCGCCAGCAGTGAGCGCAGGGAAGGGGAAAAACTGTTTTTT. Amino acid sequence: CASSERREGEKLFF.

The V and J genes are TRBV9 and TRBJ1-2, with D unresolved. Trimming cost V 0 bases and J 0 bases, with 9 bases left between them. The germline gives CDR1 SGDLS, CDR2 YYNGEE. The CDR3 is 15 amino acids. CDR3 region: CASSVGSSSNYGYTF. The CDR3 region has the DNA TGTGCCAGCAGCGTAGGCAGTAGCTCTAACTATGGCTACACCTTC.

V and J are TRBV19 and TRBJ2-7; 7 positions match TRBD1. The CDR3 totals 15 residues. Germline V lookup: CDR1 LNHDA, CDR2 SQIVND (reference sequence). V lost 8 bases, J lost 3 bases, and 13 bases stayed unmatched. This chain's CDR3 is CASLLRDSTFYEQYF. For the CDR3, the DNA is TGTGCCAGTCTTTTACGGGACAGTACTTTCTACGAGCAGTACTTC.

The chain joins TRBV5-6 to TRBJ1-3; no clear D. The germline V gene encodes CDR1 SGHDT and CDR2 YYEEEE. V shed 1 base and J shed 0 bases, with 8 bases lying between them. The CDR3 runs 15 residues. The CDR3 region is CASSLLDFSGNTIYF. The CDR3 DNA reads as TGTGCCAGCAGCTTGCTAGACTTCTCTGGAAACACCATATATTTT.

The chain uses TRBV18 and TRBJ2-3; 7 bases fit TRBD2. Trimming removed 6 bases from V and 0 bases from J; junction bases left unmatched: 9. CDR3 length: 16 residues. Germline loops: CDR1 KGHSH, CDR2 LQKENI. The chain's CDR3 is CASSPTSDTSTDTQYF. The CDR3 DNA follows: TGTGCCAGCTCTCCCACTAGCGACACTAGCACAGATACGCAGTATTTT.